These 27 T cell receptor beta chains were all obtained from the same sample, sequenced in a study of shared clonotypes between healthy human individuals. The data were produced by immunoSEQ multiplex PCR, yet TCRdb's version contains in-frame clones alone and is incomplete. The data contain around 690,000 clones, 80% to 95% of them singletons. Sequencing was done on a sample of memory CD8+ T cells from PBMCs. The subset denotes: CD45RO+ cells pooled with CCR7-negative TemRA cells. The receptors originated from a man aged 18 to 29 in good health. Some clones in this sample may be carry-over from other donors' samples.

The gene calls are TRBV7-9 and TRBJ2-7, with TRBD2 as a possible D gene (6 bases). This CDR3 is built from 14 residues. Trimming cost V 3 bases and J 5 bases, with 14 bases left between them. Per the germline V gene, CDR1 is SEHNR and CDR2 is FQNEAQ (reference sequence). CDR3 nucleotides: TGTGCCAGCAGCTTGGGACTGTCGGGCGACGAGCAGTACTTC. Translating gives CASSLGLSGDEQYF.

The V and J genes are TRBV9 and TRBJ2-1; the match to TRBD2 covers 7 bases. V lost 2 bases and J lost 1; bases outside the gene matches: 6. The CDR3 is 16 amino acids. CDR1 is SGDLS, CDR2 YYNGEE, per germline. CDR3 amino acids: CASSVQRGGSYNEQFF. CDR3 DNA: TGTGCCAGCAGCGTTCAACGCGGGGGATCCTACAATGAGCAGTTCTTC.

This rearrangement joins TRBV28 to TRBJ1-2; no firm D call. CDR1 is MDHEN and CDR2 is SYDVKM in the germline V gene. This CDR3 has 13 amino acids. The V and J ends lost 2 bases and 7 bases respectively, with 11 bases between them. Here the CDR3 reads CASSLVRYSGYTF. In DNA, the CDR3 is TGTGCCAGCAGTTTAGTCAGGTACTCTGGCTACACCTTC.

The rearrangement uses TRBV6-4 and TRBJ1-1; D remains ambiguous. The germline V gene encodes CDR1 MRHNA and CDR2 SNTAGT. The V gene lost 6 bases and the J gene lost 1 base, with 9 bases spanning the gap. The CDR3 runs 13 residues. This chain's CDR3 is CASSTEPNTEAFF. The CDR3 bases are TGTGCCAGCAGCACCGAACCGAACACTGAAGCTTTCTTT.

The CDR3 sequence is CASSLRDRGNQPQHF. In DNA, the CDR3 is TGTGCCAGCAGTTTACGAGACAGGGGGAATCAGCCCCAGCATTTT. The V gene is TRBV27, the J gene TRBJ1-5, with TRBD1 identical over 9 bases. The junction had 3 bases not matched to a gene; V was cut back by 2 bases and J by 4 bases. Germline V CDR1 and CDR2: MNHEY, SMNVEV (reference sequence). The CDR3 is 15 residues long.

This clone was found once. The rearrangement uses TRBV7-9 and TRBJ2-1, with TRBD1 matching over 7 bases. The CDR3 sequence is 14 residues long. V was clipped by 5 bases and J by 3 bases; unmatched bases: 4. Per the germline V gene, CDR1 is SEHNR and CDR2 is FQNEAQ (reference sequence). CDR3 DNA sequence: TGTGCCAGCAGCCCCGGGACAGACTACAATGAGCAGTTCTTC. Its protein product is CASSPGTDYNEQFF.

The CDR3 DNA follows: TGTGCCAGCAGTGGTAGACTAGCGGGAGCCCGCGGCTACGAGCAGTACTTC. It codes for CASSGRLAGARGYEQYF. The chain combines TRBV2 with TRBJ2-7; 12 positions agree with TRBD2. The CDR3 sequence is 17 residues long. V dropped 4 bases and J dropped 3; count of bases not matched to a gene: 10. Germline V CDR1 and CDR2: SNHLY, FYNNEI.

The CDR3 nucleotides are TGTGCCAGCTTCGGGGTAGCGGGGCGCTCCTACGAGCAGTACTTC. This translates into CASFGVAGRSYEQYF. V and J are TRBV2 and TRBJ2-7; 8 positions agree with TRBD2. This CDR3 spans 15 amino acids. CDR1 and CDR2 from the germline V gene are SNHLY and FYNNEI. V lost 8 bases and J lost 0; bases outside the gene matches: 9. The full variable domain, in which reference TRBV2 and TRBJ2-7 provide the parts outside the CDR3, is EPEVTQTPSHQVTQMGQEVILRCVPISNHLYFYWYRQILGQKVEFLVSFYNNEISEKSEIFDDQFSVERPDGSNFTLKIRSTKLEDSAMYFCASFGVAGRSYEQYFGPGTRLTVT.

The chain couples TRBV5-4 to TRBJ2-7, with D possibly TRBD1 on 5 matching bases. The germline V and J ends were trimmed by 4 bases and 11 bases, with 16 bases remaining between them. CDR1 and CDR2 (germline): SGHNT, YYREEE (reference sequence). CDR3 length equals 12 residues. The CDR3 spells CASSLLEDKKYF. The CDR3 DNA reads TGTGCCAGCAGCCTCCTAGAGGACAAGAAGTACTTC.

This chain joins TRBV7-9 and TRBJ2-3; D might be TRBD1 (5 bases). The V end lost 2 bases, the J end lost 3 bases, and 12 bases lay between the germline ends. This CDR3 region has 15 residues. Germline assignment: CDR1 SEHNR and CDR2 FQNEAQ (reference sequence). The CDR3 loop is CASSLSTGQTDTQYF. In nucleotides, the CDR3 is TGTGCCAGCAGCTTATCGACTGGACAAACAGATACGCAGTATTTT.

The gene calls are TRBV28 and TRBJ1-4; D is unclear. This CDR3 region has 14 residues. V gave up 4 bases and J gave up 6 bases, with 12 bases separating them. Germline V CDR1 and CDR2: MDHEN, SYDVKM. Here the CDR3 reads CASSWRAAYEKLFF. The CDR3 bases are TGTGCCAGCAGTTGGAGGGCAGCCTATGAAAAACTGTTTTTT.

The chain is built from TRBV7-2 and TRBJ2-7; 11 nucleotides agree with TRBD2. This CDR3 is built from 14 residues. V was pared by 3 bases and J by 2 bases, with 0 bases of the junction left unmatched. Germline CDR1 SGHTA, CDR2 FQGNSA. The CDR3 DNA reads TGTGCCAGCAGCTTTAGCGGGAGGGCCTACGAGCAGTACTTC. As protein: CASSFSGRAYEQYF.

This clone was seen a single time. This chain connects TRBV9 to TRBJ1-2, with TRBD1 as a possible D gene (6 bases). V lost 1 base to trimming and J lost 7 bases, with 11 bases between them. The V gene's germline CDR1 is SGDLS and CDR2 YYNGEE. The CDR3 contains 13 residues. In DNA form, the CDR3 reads TGTGCCAGCAGCGTACAGGGGAGTGGTGGCTACACCTTC. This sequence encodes CASSVQGSGGYTF.

The CDR3 DNA reads as TGTGCCAGCAGCGACAGGGGTACTCAGCCCCAGCATTTT. Translation: CASSDRGTQPQHF. V gene TRBV6-1 combines with J gene TRBJ1-5, with 8 bases matching TRBD1. CDR1 is MNHNS and CDR2 is SASEGT in the germline V gene. J was trimmed by 6 bases and V by 6 bases; bases with no gene match: 4. The CDR3 totals 13 residues.

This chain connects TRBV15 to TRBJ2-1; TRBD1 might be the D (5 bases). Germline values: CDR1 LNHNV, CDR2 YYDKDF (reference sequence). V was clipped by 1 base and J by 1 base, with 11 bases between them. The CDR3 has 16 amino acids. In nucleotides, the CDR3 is TGTGCCACCAGCAGAGCAACAGGTTTTTCCTACAATGAGCAGTTCTTC. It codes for CATSRATGFSYNEQFF.

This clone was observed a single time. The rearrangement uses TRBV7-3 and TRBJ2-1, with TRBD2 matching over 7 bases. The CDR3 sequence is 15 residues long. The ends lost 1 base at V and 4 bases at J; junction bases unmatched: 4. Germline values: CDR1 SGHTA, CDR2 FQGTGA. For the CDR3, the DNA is TGTGCCAGCAGCTTAATCGGCGGGGGATACAATGAGCAGTTCTTC. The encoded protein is CASSLIGGGYNEQFF.

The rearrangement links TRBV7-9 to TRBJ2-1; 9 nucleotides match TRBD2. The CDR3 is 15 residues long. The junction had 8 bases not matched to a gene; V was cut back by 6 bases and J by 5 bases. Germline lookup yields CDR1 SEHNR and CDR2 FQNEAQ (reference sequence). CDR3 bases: TGTGCCAGCAGTCTTAGCGGGAGCCGAAACAATGAGCAGTTCTTC. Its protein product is CASSLSGSRNNEQFF.

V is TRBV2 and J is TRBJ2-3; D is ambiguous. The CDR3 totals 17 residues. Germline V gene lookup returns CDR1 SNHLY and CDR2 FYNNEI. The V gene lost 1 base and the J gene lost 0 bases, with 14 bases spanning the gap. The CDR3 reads CASSEVEDSPSTDTQYF. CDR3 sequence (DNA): TGTGCCAGCAGTGAAGTAGAAGATTCCCCTAGCACAGATACGCAGTATTTT.

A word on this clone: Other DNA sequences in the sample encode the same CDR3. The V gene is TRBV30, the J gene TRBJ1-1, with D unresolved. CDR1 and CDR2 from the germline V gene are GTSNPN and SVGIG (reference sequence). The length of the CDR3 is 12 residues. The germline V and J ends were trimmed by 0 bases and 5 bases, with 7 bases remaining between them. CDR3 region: CAWSVLGTEAFF. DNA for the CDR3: TGTGCCTGGAGTGTACTCGGGACTGAAGCTTTCTTT.

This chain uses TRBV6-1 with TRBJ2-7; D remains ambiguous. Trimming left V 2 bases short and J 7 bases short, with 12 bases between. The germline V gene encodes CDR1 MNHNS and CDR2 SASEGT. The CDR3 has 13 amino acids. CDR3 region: CASSEFSRVEQYF. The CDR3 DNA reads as TGTGCCAGCAGTGAATTCTCTAGGGTAGAGCAGTACTTC.

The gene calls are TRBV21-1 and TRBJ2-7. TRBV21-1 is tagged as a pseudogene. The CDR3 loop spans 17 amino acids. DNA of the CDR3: TGTGCCAGCAGCAAAGCTGGTAAGGGGGGATTCTCCTACGAGCAGTACTTC. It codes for CASSKAGKGGFSYEQYF.

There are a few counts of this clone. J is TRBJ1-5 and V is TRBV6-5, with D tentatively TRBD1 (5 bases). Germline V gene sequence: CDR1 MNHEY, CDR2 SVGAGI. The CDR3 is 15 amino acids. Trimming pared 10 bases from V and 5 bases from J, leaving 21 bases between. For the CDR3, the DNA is TGTGCCACTTCTCGTAGGGGTGGATCTGATCAGCCCCAGCATTTT. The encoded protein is CATSRRGGSDQPQHF.

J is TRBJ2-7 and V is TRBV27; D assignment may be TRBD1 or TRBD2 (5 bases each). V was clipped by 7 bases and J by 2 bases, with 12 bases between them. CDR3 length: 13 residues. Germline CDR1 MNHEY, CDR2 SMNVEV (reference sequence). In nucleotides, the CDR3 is TGTGCCAGCACTCCGGGACCGACCTACGAGCAGTACTTC. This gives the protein CASTPGPTYEQYF.

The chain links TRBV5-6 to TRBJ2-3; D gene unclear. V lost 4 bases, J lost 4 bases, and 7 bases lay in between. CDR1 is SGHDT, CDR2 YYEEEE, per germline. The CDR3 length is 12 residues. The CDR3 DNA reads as TGTGCCAGCAGCATCTACGCAGATACGCAGTATTTT. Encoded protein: CASSIYADTQYF. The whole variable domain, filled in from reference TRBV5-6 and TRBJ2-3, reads DAGVTQSPTHLIKTRGQQVTLRCSPKSGHDTVSWYQQALGQGPQFIFQYYEEEERQRGNFPDRFSGHQFPNYSSELNVNALLLGDSALYLCASSIYADTQYFGPGTRLTVL.

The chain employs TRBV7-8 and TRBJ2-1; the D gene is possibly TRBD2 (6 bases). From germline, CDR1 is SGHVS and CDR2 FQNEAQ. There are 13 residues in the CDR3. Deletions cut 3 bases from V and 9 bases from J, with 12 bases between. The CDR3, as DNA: TGTGCCAGCAGCTTGTACCGGGAGCCTGAGCAGTTCTTC. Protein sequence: CASSLYREPEQFF.

CDR3 nucleotide sequence: TGTGCCAGCACAGGGTCTAACACCGGGGAGCTGTTTTTT. It yields the protein CASTGSNTGELFF. V and J are TRBV6-1 and TRBJ2-2, with D possibly being TRBD1 (5 bases). Germline CDR1 reads MNHNS; CDR2 reads SASEGT. The CDR3 totals 13 residues. Trimming removed 7 bases at V and 2 bases at J, with 8 bases between.

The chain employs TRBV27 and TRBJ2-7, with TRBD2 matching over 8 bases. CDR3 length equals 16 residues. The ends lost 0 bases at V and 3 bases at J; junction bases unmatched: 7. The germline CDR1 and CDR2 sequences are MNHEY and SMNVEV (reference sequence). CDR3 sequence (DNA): TGTGCCAGCAGTTTATCCCGAGCGGGAGAGGGCTACGAGCAGTACTTC. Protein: CASSLSRAGEGYEQYF.